A selection of T cell receptor beta chains follows, all from one sample in a study of cytomegalovirus exposure and HLA in healthy donors. Sequencing used immunoSEQ multiplex PCR; TCRdb keeps in-frame clones, though not all of them. This table has approximately 110,000 clones, around three quarters appearing once. The sequenced sample was PBMCs. These receptors were obtained from a human donor in good health. Each CDR3 is given with its conserved first and last residue. Each record gives: V gene, J gene, D gene, clone size, CDR3 DNA, CDR3 protein. The D gene is left open where the match is weak. A row's size may be missing; if present it is once, few, many or a size class.

V gene: TRBV5-5
J gene: TRBJ2-7
D gene: TRBD1
clone size: NA
CDR3 DNA: TGTGCCAGCAGCTTGATGGGGACAGGGAACTACGAGCAGTACTTC
CDR3 protein: CASSLMGTGNYEQYF

V gene: TRBV28
J gene: TRBJ2-1
D gene: TRBD2
clone size: NA
CDR3 DNA: TGTGCCAGCAGGGTTGAGGGACTAGCGGGACTTCTTTTGCAGAATGAGCAGTTCTTC
CDR3 protein: CASRVEGLAGLLLQNEQFF

V gene: TRBV28
J gene: TRBJ2-3
D gene: TRBD2
clone size: once
CDR3 DNA: TGTGCCAGCAGTTTACTAGCGGGAGGGCCGGATACGCAGTATTTT
CDR3 protein: CASSLLAGGPDTQYF

V gene: TRBV28
J gene: TRBJ1-2
D gene: NA
clone size: NA
CDR3 DNA: TGTGCCAGCAGTTTGCAGAACTATGGCTACACCTTC
CDR3 protein: CASSLQNYGYTF

V gene: TRBV7-8
J gene: TRBJ1-2
D gene: NA
clone size: NA
CDR3 DNA: TGTGCCAGCAGCTTAGCGGGGGGAACTAACTATGGCTACACCTTC
CDR3 protein: CASSLAGGTNYGYTF

V gene: TRBV5-1
J gene: TRBJ1-4
D gene: NA
clone size: NA
CDR3 DNA: TGCGCCAGCAGCCCGCCGGGTCTAACTAATGAAAAACTGTTTTTT
CDR3 protein: CASSPPGLTNEKLFF

V gene: TRBV5-5
J gene: TRBJ2-1
D gene: NA
clone size: NA
CDR3 DNA: TGTGCCAGCAGCCTGAGACAGACAACTAGCCAAAATGAGCAGTTCTTC
CDR3 protein: CASSLRQTTSQNEQFF

V gene: TRBV28
J gene: TRBJ2-5
D gene: TRBD2
clone size: NA
CDR3 DNA: TGTGCCAGCATCGGGAGGGGGACCCAGTACTTC
CDR3 protein: CASIGRGTQYF

V gene: TRBV25-1
J gene: TRBJ2-7
D gene: NA
clone size: NA
CDR3 DNA: TGTGCCAGCAGTGAATCCCCCCCCGTCCAGCAGTACTTC
CDR3 protein: CASSESPPVQQYF

V gene: TRBV4-2
J gene: TRBJ2-2
D gene: TRBD1
clone size: NA
CDR3 DNA: TGTGCCAGCAGCCGAAACCTCCAGGGGGCAAGCACCGGGGAGCTGTTTTTT
CDR3 protein: CASSRNLQGASTGELFF

V gene: TRBV28
J gene: TRBJ1-3
D gene: TRBD1
clone size: NA
CDR3 DNA: TGTGCCAGCAGTCCCTTGACGGGACAGGGAAGGATATCGGGAAACACCATATATTTT
CDR3 protein: CASSPLTGQGRISGNTIYF

V gene: TRBV7-2
J gene: TRBJ2-5
D gene: TRBD2
clone size: NA
CDR3 DNA: TGTGCCAGCAGCTTAGGGAGGGGACTAGCGGGTGAGACCCAGTACTTC
CDR3 protein: CASSLGRGLAGETQYF

V gene: TRBV5-4
J gene: TRBJ2-7
D gene: TRBD2
clone size: NA
CDR3 DNA: TGTGCCAGCAGCCCCGGGGGGGGCTACGAGCAGTACTTC
CDR3 protein: CASSPGGGYEQYF

V gene: TRBV7-3
J gene: TRBJ2-6
D gene: NA
clone size: NA
CDR3 DNA: TGTGCCAGCAGCCCCGACATAGGGGCCAACGTCCTGACTTTC
CDR3 protein: CASSPDIGANVLTF

V gene: TRBV28
J gene: TRBJ1-2
D gene: NA
clone size: NA
CDR3 DNA: TGTGCCAGCAGTACGATCGGGCAGGGTAACTATGGCTACACCTTC
CDR3 protein: CASSTIGQGNYGYTF

V gene: TRBV19
J gene: TRBJ1-5
D gene: TRBD1
clone size: many
CDR3 DNA: TGTGCCAGTAGTCCAACACAGGGGGGTAGCAATCAGCCCCAGCATTTT
CDR3 protein: CASSPTQGGSNQPQHF

V gene: TRBV10-2
J gene: TRBJ2-3
D gene: TRBD2
clone size: once
CDR3 DNA: TGCGCCAGCAGTGTGACTAGCGGGATGAGCACAGATACGCAGTATTTT
CDR3 protein: CASSVTSGMSTDTQYF

V gene: TRBV19
J gene: TRBJ2-1
D gene: TRBD2
clone size: NA
CDR3 DNA: TGTGCCAGTAGTATTACCCGGACTAGCGGCGCCTCCTACAATGAGCAGTTCTTC
CDR3 protein: CASSITRTSGASYNEQFF

V gene: TRBV27
J gene: TRBJ1-6
D gene: TRBD1
clone size: few
CDR3 DNA: TGTGCCAGCAGTTCGTCAGGGGGCGTTGGGTCACCCCTCCACTTT
CDR3 protein: CASSSSGGVGSPLHF

V gene: TRBV4-1
J gene: TRBJ1-4
D gene: TRBD1
clone size: NA
CDR3 DNA: TGCGCCAGCAGCCCCTTCACAGGGGGCAATGAAAAACTGTTTTTT
CDR3 protein: CASSPFTGGNEKLFF

V gene: TRBV27
J gene: TRBJ1-6
D gene: TRBD1
clone size: NA
CDR3 DNA: TGTGCCAGCATGAAACCCCCGGGACAGGGTGTCTCACCCCTCCACTTT
CDR3 protein: CASMKPPGQGVSPLHF

V gene: TRBV6-1
J gene: TRBJ2-3
D gene: TRBD1
clone size: few
CDR3 DNA: TGTGCCAGCAGGAAGGACAGGGGGGCAGCAGATACGCAGTATTTT
CDR3 protein: CASRKDRGAADTQYF

V gene: TRBV5-5
J gene: TRBJ2-7
D gene: TRBD1
clone size: NA
CDR3 DNA: TGTGCCAGCAGCTCGAATGACAGGGGGAGGTACGAGCAGTACTTC
CDR3 protein: CASSSNDRGRYEQYF

V gene: TRBV7-9
J gene: TRBJ1-1
D gene: NA
clone size: NA
CDR3 DNA: TGTGCCAGCAGCGGGGGCGCCGCCACTGAAGCTTTCTTT
CDR3 protein: CASSGGAATEAFF

V gene: TRBV7-9
J gene: TRBJ2-7
D gene: TRBD1
clone size: once
CDR3 DNA: TGTTCCAGCAGCTCCGCCGGGACAGGGGAACACGAGCAGTACTTC
CDR3 protein: CSSSSAGTGEHEQYF

V gene: TRBV6-5
J gene: TRBJ2-1
D gene: NA
clone size: NA
CDR3 DNA: TGTGCCAGCAGTGTTACTAAGTACGGGAATGAGCAGTTCTTC
CDR3 protein: CASSVTKYGNEQFF

V gene: TRBV28
J gene: TRBJ2-1
D gene: NA
clone size: NA
CDR3 DNA: TGTGCCAGCAGTTTCCGTGGGGGCAGGAATGAGCAGTTCTTC
CDR3 protein: CASSFRGGRNEQFF

V gene: TRBV7-2
J gene: TRBJ2-3
D gene: NA
clone size: NA
CDR3 DNA: TGTGCCAGCAGCCTAGAGGGAGGTAGCACAGATACGCAGTATTTT
CDR3 protein: CASSLEGGSTDTQYF

V gene: TRBV6-5
J gene: TRBJ2-3
D gene: TRBD1
clone size: NA
CDR3 DNA: TGTGCCAGTCAGAGGAGAGAGGGGGCTCGCGATACGCAGTATTTT
CDR3 protein: CASQRREGARDTQYF

V gene: TRBV2
J gene: TRBJ1-5
D gene: NA
clone size: NA
CDR3 DNA: TGTGCCAGCGGCCTGGGCAGCAATCAGCCCCAGCATTTT
CDR3 protein: CASGLGSNQPQHF

V gene: TRBV6-6
J gene: TRBJ2-7
D gene: NA
clone size: NA
CDR3 DNA: TGTGCCAGCAGTTACCTTACAGGGAGCTCCTACGAGCAGTACTTC
CDR3 protein: CASSYLTGSSYEQYF

V gene: TRBV7-9
J gene: TRBJ2-5
D gene: NA
clone size: once
CDR3 DNA: TGTGCCAGCAGCTTGATCCTTGAGCAGACCCAGTACTTC
CDR3 protein: CASSLILEQTQYF

V gene: TRBV14
J gene: TRBJ2-2
D gene: NA
clone size: NA
CDR3 DNA: TGTGCCAGCAGCCAAGGGCAGGGGCGTTCCACCGGGGAGCTGTTTTTT
CDR3 protein: CASSQGQGRSTGELFF

V gene: TRBV2
J gene: TRBJ2-1
D gene: TRBD1
clone size: NA
CDR3 DNA: TGTGCCAGCAGGGACAGGTCCTACAATGAGCAGTTCTTC
CDR3 protein: CASRDRSYNEQFF

V gene: TRBV7-8
J gene: TRBJ2-7
D gene: NA
clone size: NA
CDR3 DNA: TGTGCCAGCAGCTTAGCCGAAACAGGGACCTACGAGCAGTACTTC
CDR3 protein: CASSLAETGTYEQYF

V gene: TRBV25-1
J gene: TRBJ2-1
D gene: NA
clone size: NA
CDR3 DNA: TGTGCCAGCACACGAGGGAGTGTTTATGAGCAGTTCTTC
CDR3 protein: CASTRGSVYEQFF

V gene: TRBV6-6
J gene: TRBJ2-3
D gene: NA
clone size: NA
CDR3 DNA: TGTGCCAGCAGTTTTAGGGAGAAGGGCACAGATACGCAGTATTTT
CDR3 protein: CASSFREKGTDTQYF

V gene: TRBV6-5
J gene: TRBJ2-7
D gene: NA
clone size: NA
CDR3 DNA: TGTGCCAGCAGTGAATATAACAGGGACTACGAGCAGTACTTC
CDR3 protein: CASSEYNRDYEQYF